The 18 T cell receptor beta chains below were found in one sample sequenced in a study of blood T cell repertoires in COVID-19 (TCRdb year 2020). Libraries were constructed by the immunoSEQ multiplex PCR assay. Drawn from immuneACCESS, this table holds only the in-frame rearrangements with V and J called that TCRdb kept. Clones are partly lost; checked studies trace under half to an unresolved V gene and leave the rest unexplained. For this sample the table gives approximately 210,000 clones, of which 88% were detected only once. Together, the top ten hold roughly 14% of the sample. The sequencing input was PBMCs or T cells enriched from blood (not recorded which). The receptors derive from a woman aged 45-65 years with acute COVID-19.

The V gene is TRBV21-1, the J gene TRBJ2-1; TRBD2, the table's D call, was not compared with the DNA. TRBV21-1 is marked as a pseudogene. The CDR3 runs to 15 residues. CDR3 nucleotides: TGTGCCAGCAGCAAATACCGCGCGGTCTACAATGAGCAGTTCTTC. Residues: CASSKYRAVYNEQFF.

The V and J genes are TRBV7-3 and TRBJ2-1; D is perhaps TRBD2 (5 bases). Trimming removed 2 bases at V and 8 bases at J, with 16 bases between. This CDR3 has 15 amino acids. Germline CDR1 reads SGHTA; CDR2 reads FQGTGA. CDR3 in DNA: TGTGCCAGCAGCTTAGGGCCCGGGGTGGTTCATGAGCAGTTCTTC. Translation: CASSLGPGVVHEQFF.

V is TRBV24-1 and J is TRBJ2-1; 7 nucleotides match TRBD2. Unmatched junction bases numbered 8, after V lost 9 bases and J lost 1 base. The CDR3 is 15 amino acids. CDR1 KGHDR and CDR2 SFDVKD come from the germline V gene. The CDR3 DNA reads TGTGCCACCCGGGGAGGGCCGGGGTCCTACAATGAGCAGTTCTTC. This encodes CATRGGPGSYNEQFF.

This chain connects TRBV5-1 to TRBJ1-1; no firm D call. V was clipped by 0 bases and J by 4 bases, with 16 bases between them. Germline CDR1 is SGHRS and CDR2 is YFSETQ. The CDR3 has 16 amino acids. The CDR3 protein is CASSLEPGGSGTEAFF. The CDR3 DNA sequence: TGCGCCAGCAGCTTGGAACCGGGTGGGTCCGGCACTGAAGCTTTCTTT.

The chain has TRBV11-2 and TRBJ1-3; a weak D match, TRBD1 (6 bases). In germline, CDR1 is SGHAT, CDR2 FQNNGV. The V and J ends lost 5 bases and 0 bases respectively, with 14 bases between them. This CDR3 contains 16 residues. In DNA, the CDR3 is TGTGCCAGCAGCCCCCACCGGACAGCCTCTGGAAACACCATATATTTT. Translating it yields CASSPHRTASGNTIYF.

This rearrangement joins TRBV28 to TRBJ1-1; D might be TRBD1 (6 bases). V lost 5 bases to trimming and J lost 0 bases, with 13 bases between them. Germline-derived CDR1 and CDR2 are MDHEN and SYDVKM. CDR3 length: 15 residues. CDR3 DNA sequence: TGTGCCAGCAGTCCTCCCGGGACACTGAACACTGAAGCTTTCTTT. Translation: CASSPPGTLNTEAFF.

The count of this clone is one. V and J are TRBV7-3 and TRBJ1-5; a possible D gene is TRBD1 (5 bases). Germline-derived CDR1 and CDR2 are SGHTA and FQGTGA. This CDR3 region has 15 residues. Trimming shortened V by 2 bases and J by 3 bases, and 11 bases separated the two germline ends. CDR3 DNA sequence: TGTGCCAGCAGCTTATTGGGGGGTGACAATCAGCCCCAGCATTTT. Translation: CASSLLGGDNQPQHF.

The CDR3 DNA follows: TGTGCCAGCAGTCCCTCCTCCGCGGGAAACACCATATATTTT. Its protein is CASSPSSAGNTIYF. The chain combines TRBV27 with TRBJ1-3; D ambiguous. The V gene's germline CDR1 is MNHEY and CDR2 SMNVEV (reference sequence). V lost 5 bases to trimming and J lost 4 bases, with 12 bases between them. This CDR3 is built from 14 residues.

This chain uses TRBV3-1 (or the pseudogene TRBV3-2) with TRBJ1-4; 8 nucleotides agree with TRBD1. This CDR3 region has 15 residues. The V gene's germline CDR1 is LGHDT and CDR2 YNNKEL (reference sequence). The V and J ends lost 2 bases and 8 bases, in that order; junction bases with no gene match: 7. In DNA form, the CDR3 reads TGTGCCAGCAGCCAACCGTTCCGGGACAGGGAAAAACTGTTTTTT. It encodes CASSQPFRDREKLFF.

The V gene is TRBV2, the J gene TRBJ2-1; D may be TRBD2 (6 bases). Germline V gene sequence: CDR1 SNHLY, CDR2 FYNNEI. Trimming removed 8 bases at V and 0 bases at J, with 14 bases between. The CDR3 covers 15 residues. The CDR3 DNA reads as TGTGCCAGCGCCACGGAGGGTGGCTCCTACAATGAGCAGTTCTTC. This gives the protein CASATEGGSYNEQFF.

V usage is TRBV28 and J usage is TRBJ1-6, with a possible D match to TRBD1 (6 bases). Trimming pared 4 bases from V and 10 bases from J, leaving 17 bases between. The CDR3 spans 15 residues. The germline gives CDR1 MDHEN, CDR2 SYDVKM. The CDR3 is CASSSGGGVRSPLHF. The DNA of the CDR3 is TGTGCCAGCAGTTCGGGGGGCGGGGTAAGGTCACCCCTCCACTTT.

The chain links TRBV12-3 or TRBV12-4 to TRBJ2-1; D may be TRBD1 (6 bases). The V and J ends lost 5 bases and 7 bases respectively, with 12 bases between them. This CDR3 has 13 residues. The CDR3 protein is CASSPTGLNEQFF. CDR3 nucleotides: TGTGCCAGCAGTCCGACAGGTTTAAATGAGCAGTTCTTC.

The chain uses TRBV5-1 and TRBJ2-3; perhaps TRBD2 as D (6 bases). Looked up from germline, CDR1 is SGHRS and CDR2 is YFSETQ. V dropped 5 bases and J dropped 0 bases, with 10 bases sitting between them. The CDR3 consists of 14 residues. The CDR3 nucleotides are TGCGCCAGCAGACCGGGACTTAGCACAGATACGCAGTATTTT. Translated: CASRPGLSTDTQYF.

The V call is TRBV3-1 (or the pseudogene TRBV3-2), the J call TRBJ1-1; D unresolved. The CDR3 extends over 14 amino acids. CDR1 and CDR2 from the germline V gene are LGHDT and YNNKEL (reference sequence). Trimming shortened V by 1 base and J by 0 bases, and 6 bases separated the two germline ends. The CDR3: CASSQAQLNTEAFF. The CDR3 DNA sequence: TGTGCCAGCAGCCAAGCACAGTTGAACACTGAAGCTTTCTTT.

By frequency in the sample, this clone is medium-sized. Distinct nucleotide sequences in the sample also encode this CDR3. The genes are TRBV7-2 and TRBJ2-3, with 7 bases lining up with TRBD2. This CDR3 region has 14 residues. Germline lookup yields CDR1 SGHTA and CDR2 FQGNSA. V trimming: 5 bases; J trimming: 6 bases; junction bases outside the gene matches: 8. This chain's CDR3 is CASSGGVGRDTQYF. The CDR3 bases are TGTGCCAGCAGCGGGGGGGTGGGGAGGGATACGCAGTATTTT. The complete variable domain, with remaining parts taken from reference TRBV7-2 and TRBJ2-3, reads GAGVSQSPSNKVTEKGKDVELRCDPISGHTALYWYRQSLGQGLEFLIYFQGNSAPDKSGLPSDRFSAERTGGSVSTLTIQRTQQEDSAVYLCASSGGVGRDTQYFGPGTRLTVL.

V usage is TRBV18 and J usage is TRBJ1-1; D perhaps matches TRBD1 (5 bases). V was pared by 3 bases and J by 5 bases, with 13 bases between. The CDR3 spans 14 residues. CDR1 and CDR2 (germline): KGHSH, LQKENI. CDR3 sequence: CASSPPPGLTEAFF. The CDR3 region has the DNA TGTGCCAGCTCACCGCCTCCAGGGTTAACTGAAGCTTTCTTT.

The chain combines TRBV27 with TRBJ1-1; D perhaps matches TRBD1 (6 bases). This CDR3 spans 15 amino acids. The V gene lost 4 bases and the J gene lost 1 base, with 13 bases spanning the gap. Germline V gene lookup returns CDR1 MNHEY and CDR2 SMNVEV (reference sequence). The DNA for the CDR3 is TGTGCCAGCAGTTCGTACAGGGTGGCGAACACTGAAGCTTTCTTT. Protein: CASSSYRVANTEAFF.

The J gene is TRBJ2-3, the V gene TRBV28, with TRBD2 matching 14 bases. J was trimmed by 4 bases and V by 7 bases; bases with no gene match: 10. CDR3 length: 17 residues. CDR1 is MDHEN and CDR2 is SYDVKM in the germline V gene. The CDR3: CASNTLGLAGGPDTQYF. Here the CDR3 DNA reads TGTGCCAGCAATACCCTCGGACTAGCGGGAGGACCAGATACGCAGTATTTT.